This T cell receptor beta chain comes out of a study of blood T cell repertoires in COVID-19 (dated by TCRdb to 2018 to 2020). Broadly, across the study: Collaborator samples came from the United States, Italy and Spain and covered acute and convalescent phases of COVID-19. The prospective study material was composed of cDNA or gDNA derived from T cells, B-cell-depleted T cells, or PBMCs. Deeply sampled blood TCRbeta repertoires from subjects exposed to, actively infected with, or recovered from COVID-19 were included in the dataset. The repertoires were made available in a free public database intended to serve as a resource for research on the immune response to SARS-CoV-2. The samples were drawn from the first 160 participants of the ongoing ImmuneRACE study and from some 1,300 subjects provided by 6 global collaborators. A de-identified subject ID, COVID-19 status, age in years and sex were almost always included in the sample metadata. Where available, HLA class I and class II types were taken from metadata supplied by the sample provider and were not determined by assay-based typing. Here is what the overall study found, with its caveats: The quantity of clinical and demographic metadata differed by source and by participant and was supplied without curation.

About this clone: Its antigen remains undetermined. No much larger clone exists at a distance of one base, and base qualities are not known.

In Seattle, one collaborating source enrolled patients while the infection was active and tracked those patients longitudinally over the course of disease. Each collaborating institution followed its own protocols to collect whole blood in K2EDTA tubes. For TCRbeta analysis, collaborators shipped samples as frozen whole blood, isolated PBMCs, or DNA extracted from either of those sample types. The immunoSEQ Assay, a bias-controlled multiplex PCR, was used to amplify TCRbeta CDR3 regions from genomic DNA. Per the authors' processing: The number of nucleated cells in each sample was estimated by amplification of reference gene primers within the assay. Sequence reads were collapsed and filtered to measure the absolute abundance of every unique TCRbeta CDR3 rearrangement. For each sample, productive Simpson clonality was calculated by taking the square root of Simpson's diversity index across productive rearrangements. This is the immuneACCESS table as TCRdb keeps it, with only in-frame sequences that have V and J called. A part of the clones is gone; compared with another copy, unresolved V genes explain less than half, and the rest is unexplained. D and trimming come from the DNA, and the V and J calls and clone size come from that table. The sample contains 230,000 or so clones, 90% of them found a single time. Of the sample, 2.1% is held by the ten largest clones.

Trimming removed 4 bases from V and 4 bases from J; the gene matches leave 13 bases unexplained. Reading the germline V gene gives CDR1 LGHNA and CDR2 YNFKEQ. The cysteine opens and the phenylalanine closes a CDR3 of 18 amino acids. Only the CDR3 DNA stays, 54 bases, in frame from base 1. Sequences were obtained from peripheral blood. The rearrangement combines TRBV4-2 with TRBJ2-5, with 12 bases matching TRBD2. This receptor was identified in a woman aged 55-69 years with COVID-19, enrolled during active disease. The nucleotide sequence reads as follows: TGTGCCAGCAGCCCCCTCCAACCCCTAGCGGGGGGGCCAGAGACCCAGTACTTC. Its protein is CASSPLQPLAGGPETQYF.